This T cell receptor beta chain stems from a study of regulatory T cells in long-lasting Graves disease. Study at large: Over 5 years of antithyroid drugs with positive TSH receptor antibodies was taken to mean persistent Graves' disease.

Study-wide points: It was in persistent disease that TRBV28, TRBJ1-2 and TRBJ2-5 were favored. Patients with persistent disease shared 2,741 public clonotypes, outpacing the roughly 970 shared by new patients.

Sequencing libraries for TCR beta were prepared with iRepertoire HTBI primers and Arm-PCR of CDR3 regions. TCRdb re-called the multiplex PCR reads with MiXCR, one entry per CDR3 protein. This table has 300,000 to 400,000 distinct CDR3 sequences, 20% appearing once. This CDR3 spans 12 amino acids. The ends were cut back, 8 bases at V and 6 bases at J, with 14 bases in the middle. Per germline, CDR1 LNHNV and CDR2 YYDKDF (reference sequence). As concerns this clonotype: Its antigen is undetermined.

The time point denotes: persistent/refractory GD, antithyroid drugs over 5 years with positive TRAb. The TCR library was made from RNA that had been extracted from PBMCs in TRIzol. The guidelines of the American Thyroid Association were the basis for diagnosing Graves' disease. J is TRBJ2-7 and V is TRBV15; maybe TRBD2 (5 bases). Sample: peripheral blood mononuclear cells (PBMCs), taken when the disease was refractory, from a patient treated with antithyroid drugs. This receptor was obtained from a female donor with Graves disease. Here the CDR3 DNA reads TGTGCCACCCGGGGTAGGCTGGGCGAGCAGTACTTC. Its protein product is CATRGRLGEQYF. The variable domain in full, with the rest retrieved from reference TRBV15 and TRBJ2-7, is DAMVIQNPRYQVTQFGKPVTLSCSQTLNHNVMYWYQQKSSQAPKLLFHYYDKDFNNEADTPDNFQSRRPNTSFCFLDIRSPGLGDTAMYLCATRGRLGEQYFGPGTRLTVT.